The 31 T cell receptor beta chains listed next were all sequenced from one sample in a study of blood T cells in healthy people across ages. The second PCR ran about 6 to 12 cycles with a sample-barcoded 5' primer and J-beta primers. TCRdb re-called the 5' RACE reads with MiXCR, one entry per CDR3 protein. The table records approximately 1,000,000 distinct CDR3 sequences, roughly 45% of them present only once. Sequencing was done on a sample of blood. The receptors here all came from a woman between 55 and 75 years old in good health.

This clonotype was seen a few times. The rearrangement uses TRBV28 and TRBJ2-1; D may be TRBD2 (5 bases). Germline CDR1 reads MDHEN; CDR2 reads SYDVKM. V gave up 1 base and J gave up 4 bases, with 8 bases separating them. The CDR3 length is 14 residues. CDR3 nucleotides: TGTGCCAGCAGTTTATCTAGCCGTTACAATGAGCAGTTCTTC. Amino acids: CASSLSSRYNEQFF. The whole variable domain, filled in from reference TRBV28 and TRBJ2-1, reads DVKVTQSSRYLVKRTGEKVFLECVQDMDHENMFWYRQDPGLGLRLIYFSYDVKMKEKGDIPEGYSVSREKKERFSLILESASTNQTSMYLCASSLSSRYNEQFFGPGTRLTVL.

The chain uses TRBV7-9 and TRBJ2-5; D might be TRBD1 or TRBD2, each matching 5 bases. The V end was cut by 5 bases, the J end by 0 bases, with 22 bases between. The CDR3 is 18 amino acids. Germline-derived CDR1 and CDR2 are SEHNR and FQNEAQ (reference sequence). The CDR3 bases are TGTGCCAGCAGCCGAGGGACCCGGGCCCCTCCCCACCAAGAGACCCAGTACTTC. Its protein product is CASSRGTRAPPHQETQYF.

Notes on this clonotype: An end of the junction differs from the germline gene, which may be a read error. This chain connects TRBV20-1 to TRBJ1-1; maybe TRBD1 (6 bases). There are 14 residues in the CDR3. From germline, CDR1 is DFQATT and CDR2 SNEGSKA (reference sequence). The CDR3 sequence is CSARFAGGDTKAFF. For the CDR3, the DNA is TGCAGTGCTCGATTTGCTGGGGGCGACACTAAAGCTTTCTTT.

Concerning this clonotype itself: Sequence at one end of the junction differs from germline and may be a read error. The CDR3 nucleotides read TGTGCCCGCAGCGTAGAAAGCCCCCTGGCGGGGAAGGGAGAGACCCAGTACTTC. Translated, it gives CARSVESPLAGKGETQYF. This chain uses TRBV9 with TRBJ2-7, with D possibly TRBD2 on 6 matching bases. Matching the DNA end better, TRBJ2-5 makes the J call doubtful. The CDR3 totals 18 residues. The germline gives CDR1 SGDLS, CDR2 YYNGEE.

CDR3 nucleotide sequence: TGTGCCACCAGTGAAGCGGTGATTAGCGGAAAAACCTACAATGAGCAGTTCTTC. Encoded protein: CATSEAVISGKTYNEQFF. V is TRBV24-1 and J is TRBJ2-1, with D tentatively TRBD2 (6 bases). Deletions cut 4 bases from V and 2 bases from J, with 20 bases between. Germline CDR1 and CDR2: KGHDR and SFDVKD. The CDR3 is made up of 18 amino acids.

The chain links TRBV28 to TRBJ2-4, with 11 bases identical to TRBD2. The end of the DNA fits TRBJ2-5 better, so the J call may be wrong. The germline gives CDR1 MDHEN, CDR2 SYDVKM. CDR3 length: 18 amino acids. DNA of the CDR3: TGTGCCAGCAGTTCGAGGGCCCGCGGACTAGCGGGCCTAGAGACCCAGTACTTC. Translated: CASSSRARGLAGLETQYF.

This clonotype was observed a few times. The J gene is TRBJ2-5, the V gene TRBV20-1, with D uncertain. This CDR3 has 13 amino acids. CDR1 and CDR2 (germline): DFQATT, SNEGSKA (reference sequence). V lost 6 bases and J 5 bases, leaving 16 bases between the germline ends. CDR3 sequence: CSAYVVMGETQYF. The CDR3 region has the DNA TGCAGTGCCTACGTGGTGATGGGCGAGACCCAGTACTTC.

The chain uses TRBV27 and TRBJ1-2; D may be TRBD1 (6 bases). The CDR3 consists of 17 residues. Germline V gene lookup returns CDR1 MNHEY and CDR2 SMNVEV (reference sequence). V lost 3 bases and J 3 bases, leaving 20 bases between the germline ends. The CDR3 here is CASSFPSLAGQHYGYTF. The CDR3 nucleotides read TGTGCCAGCAGTTTCCCGTCCCTAGCGGGACAACACTATGGCTACACCTTC.

This clonotype was seen only a few times. This chain connects TRBV3-1 to TRBJ2-1; no clear D. CDR1 is LGHDT and CDR2 is YNNKEL in the germline V gene (reference sequence). V lost 2 bases to trimming and J lost 4 bases, with 12 bases between them. This CDR3 is built from 15 residues. The CDR3 nucleotides read TGTGCCAGCAGCCAAAGCACCGGACGGTACAATGAGCAGTTCTTC. Translated: CASSQSTGRYNEQFF.

This clonotype was seen only a few times. V and J are TRBV6-1 and TRBJ2-1; 7 nucleotides line up with TRBD1. Germline V gives CDR1 MNHNS, CDR2 SASEGT. The CDR3 consists of 15 residues. Germline trimming cut 2 bases from V and 7 bases from J; bases unmatched to any gene: 8. CDR3: CASSELTGTRNEQFF. CDR3 sequence (DNA): TGTGCCAGCAGTGAACTGACAGGGACGCGGAATGAGCAGTTCTTC.

The J gene is TRBJ2-7, the V gene TRBV15; D call uncertain. Deletions cut 0 bases from V and 5 bases from J, with 14 bases between. The CDR3 contains 15 residues. The germline V gene has CDR1 LNHNV and CDR2 YYDKDF (reference sequence). Written as DNA, the CDR3 is TGTGCCACCAGCAGAGATCGGGTAGGAGTCCACGAGCAGTACTTC. As protein: CATSRDRVGVHEQYF.

This clonotype was counted once. The chain has TRBV25-1 and TRBJ2-5; D is perhaps TRBD1 (6 bases). The J call may be incorrect, as the DNA end agrees better with TRBJ2-7. From germline, CDR1 is MGHDK and CDR2 SYGVNS. CDR3 length: 13 residues. CDR3 nucleotide sequence: TGTGCCAGCAGTGGCCTCTCAGGGGACGAGCAGTACTTC. Translating gives CASSGLSGDEQYF.

About this clonotype itself: Its ends do not fully match the called genes, so a read error is possible. The chain recombines TRBV12-3 or TRBV12-4 with TRBJ2-3; 11 bases are a match to TRBD2. The CDR3 is made up of 16 amino acids. DNA for the CDR3: TGTGCCAGCAGCCCCGGGACTAGCGGTCTCACAGATGCGCAGTATTTT. Its protein is CASSPGTSGLTDAQYF.

This rearrangement joins TRBV11-2 to TRBJ2-7, with TRBD1 identical over 7 bases. From germline, CDR1 is SGHAT and CDR2 FQNNGV. The V gene end was trimmed by 5 bases and the J gene end by 5 bases; junction bases not matched to a gene: 15. CDR3 length equals 16 residues. This chain's CDR3 is CASSPIRRQGLDEQYF. The CDR3, as DNA: TGTGCCAGCAGCCCGATACGGCGACAGGGCCTCGACGAGCAGTACTTC.

The chain has TRBV28 and TRBJ2-6; D possibly corresponds to TRBD1 (6 bases). The CDR3 spans 15 residues. Deletions cut 6 bases from V and 2 bases from J, with 11 bases between. Germline loops: CDR1 MDHEN, CDR2 SYDVKM. CDR3 bases: TGTGCCAGCAGCGCCAGGGGAGCTGGGGCCAACGTCCTGACTTTC. Its translation is CASSARGAGANVLTF.

The chain is built from TRBV4-1 and TRBJ2-6, with D maybe TRBD1 (6 bases). V lost 9 bases and J lost 1, with 10 bases in between. Germline V gene data show CDR1 as MGHRA and CDR2 as YSYEKL. CDR3 length: 14 amino acids. The CDR3 DNA sequence: TGCGCCAGTGAACAGGGATCTGGGGCCAACGTCCTGACTTTC. Residues: CASEQGSGANVLTF.

This clonotype was detected once. The rearrangement joins TRBV6-2 or TRBV6-3 to TRBJ2-3; 12 nucleotides line up with TRBD2. V was pared by 8 bases and J by 3 bases, with 15 bases of the junction left unmatched. The CDR3 is made up of 18 amino acids. Per germline, CDR1 MNHEY and CDR2 SVGEGT. The CDR3 DNA sequence: TGTGCCAGCTCCTCTGGACTAGCGGGAAATGTGGGGACAGATACGCAGTATTTT. It codes for CASSSGLAGNVGTDTQYF.

CDR3 sequence: CASSDGQRKLLNEKLFF. The CDR3 bases are TGTGCCAGCAGTGATGGGCAGCGAAAGTTGCTTAATGAAAAACTGTTTTTT. This chain connects TRBV6-1 to TRBJ1-4; the D is unclear. CDR1 and CDR2 (germline): MNHNS, SASEGT. V was shortened by 3 bases and J by 4 bases, with 18 bases between the two germline ends. This CDR3 contains 17 residues.

CDR3 nucleotides: TGTGCCAGCAGTGCCGAGGGGTATTTAGAGTCACCCCTCCACTTT. This codes for CASSAEGYLESPLHF. V is TRBV2 and J is TRBJ1-6, with a weak D call TRBD1 (5 bases). This CDR3 is built from 15 residues. CDR1 and CDR2 from the germline V gene are SNHLY and FYNNEI. V lost 4 bases and J 10 bases, leaving 17 bases between the germline ends.

This clonotype was counted at least ten times. The chain recombines TRBV12-3 or TRBV12-4 with TRBJ2-7; D ambiguous. This CDR3 region has 14 residues. V lost 7 bases and J lost 5, with 18 bases in between. In DNA, the CDR3 is TGTGCCAGCAAAAGCAGGCCCGGCGGTCACGAGCAGTACTTC. Amino acids: CASKSRPGGHEQYF.

The rearrangement joins TRBV10-3 to TRBJ2-7; 9 bases match TRBD1. Germline V gene sequence: CDR1 ENHRY, CDR2 SYGVKD. The junction had 10 bases not matched to a gene; V was cut back by 4 bases and J by 9 bases. CDR3 length: 14 amino acids. The CDR3 sequence: CAISVGTGLIRQYF. The CDR3 DNA sequence: TGTGCCATCAGTGTTGGGACAGGGTTAATTAGGCAGTACTTC.

This clonotype was counted between two and nine times. The V gene is TRBV20-1, the J gene TRBJ2-3, with unresolved D. Germline loops: CDR1 DFQATT, CDR2 SNEGSKA (reference sequence). The CDR3 is 12 amino acids. Trimming removed 5 bases at V and 6 bases at J, with 12 bases between. The CDR3 bases are TGCAGTGCTCATCGGATCTTGGATACGCAGTATTTT. Protein sequence: CSAHRILDTQYF.

This clonotype was observed once. This chain uses TRBV6-5 with TRBJ2-7; tentative D call: TRBD2 (5 bases). V was shortened by 0 bases and J by 7 bases, with 22 bases between the two germline ends. Germline CDR1 is MNHEY and CDR2 is SVGAGI. CDR3 size: 17 residues. The chain's CDR3 is CASSYSSRGAYNNEQYF. The CDR3 coding sequence is TGTGCCAGCAGTTACTCGAGTCGGGGTGCCTACAACAATGAGCAGTACTTC.

The chain has TRBV20-1 and TRBJ2-4; 8 bases fit TRBD2. The J call may be mistaken, given a closer DNA end match to TRBJ2-7. The CDR3 runs 15 residues. CDR1 is DFQATT and CDR2 is SNEGSKA in the germline V gene (reference sequence). The CDR3 DNA follows: TGCAGTGCCATCTCCGGGTTCCGGGAGGGCTACGAGCAGTACTTC. Amino acids: CSAISGFREGYEQYF.

The chain couples TRBV27 to TRBJ2-2; D gene unclear. Germline V gives CDR1 MNHEY, CDR2 SMNVEV (reference sequence). There are 16 residues in the CDR3. The V gene lost 5 bases and the J gene lost 6 bases, with 19 bases spanning the gap. CDR3 sequence: CASSLYGRPTAGELFF. The CDR3 bases are TGTGCCAGCAGTCTATACGGCCGGCCGACCGCCGGGGAGCTGTTTTTT.

This sequence joins TRBV7-2 and TRBJ2-5; TRBD2 matches 9 bases. V lost 1 base, J lost 11 bases, and 17 bases stayed unmatched. The germline CDR1 and CDR2 sequences are SGHTA and FQGNSA. The CDR3 length is 17 residues. The CDR3 sequence is CASSLGQAGGPYNEQYF. The CDR3 DNA reads TGTGCCAGCAGCTTAGGGCAGGCGGGAGGGCCCTACAATGAGCAGTACTTC.

Details on this clonotype: No conserved phenylalanine or tryptophan ends this CDR3, so it is likely a read error. V is TRBV20-1 and J is TRBJ2-4, with 7 bases aligning to TRBD2. Germline CDR1 and CDR2: DFQATT and SNEGSKA (reference sequence). The CDR3 runs 15 residues. V lost 4 bases to trimming and J lost 8 bases; unmatched junction nucleotides: 14. This chain's CDR3 is CSAIRVLGGGDIQYV. The CDR3 nucleotides are TGCAGTGCTATTCGGGTCCTTGGGGGAGGGGACATTCAGTACGTC.

The V call is TRBV27, the J call TRBJ2-5; unclear D gene. Germline-derived CDR1 and CDR2 are MNHEY and SMNVEV (reference sequence). CDR3 length: 13 amino acids. V dropped 3 bases and J dropped 5 bases, with 10 bases sitting between them. This chain's CDR3 is CASSLYAKETQYF. The CDR3 nucleotides read TGTGCCAGCAGTTTGTATGCGAAGGAGACCCAGTACTTC.

The chain links TRBV7-9 to TRBJ2-7, with D possibly TRBD2 on 5 matching bases. Looked up from germline, CDR1 is SEHNR and CDR2 is FQNEAQ (reference sequence). The V end was cut by 4 bases, the J end by 3 bases, with 16 bases between. This CDR3 contains 15 residues. CDR3 sequence reads: CASSSPGRTFYEQYF. For the CDR3, the DNA is TGTGCCAGCAGCTCCCCGGGAAGGACTTTCTACGAGCAGTACTTC.

In its sample, this clonotype was seen a few times. The chain has TRBV27 and TRBJ2-5; D call uncertain. The DNA end lines up better with TRBJ2-7; the J call may be wrong. This CDR3 region has 14 residues. Germline V gene lookup returns CDR1 MNHEY and CDR2 SMNVEV (reference sequence). CDR3 sequence: CASSLTRSHHEQYF. The CDR3 nucleotides are TGTGCCAGCAGTTTAACGCGCAGTCACCACGAGCAGTACTTC.

This clonotype was seen only a few times. This chain links TRBV5-1 with TRBJ2-1; TRBD2 matches at 10 bases. Germline CDR1 and CDR2: SGHRS and YFSETQ. Trimming removed 0 bases from V and 2 bases from J; junction bases left unmatched: 2. The CDR3 length is 16 residues. The CDR3 DNA reads TGCGCCAGCAGCTTGGCCGGGACTAGCGCCTACAATGAGCAGTTCTTC. It encodes CASSLAGTSAYNEQFF.